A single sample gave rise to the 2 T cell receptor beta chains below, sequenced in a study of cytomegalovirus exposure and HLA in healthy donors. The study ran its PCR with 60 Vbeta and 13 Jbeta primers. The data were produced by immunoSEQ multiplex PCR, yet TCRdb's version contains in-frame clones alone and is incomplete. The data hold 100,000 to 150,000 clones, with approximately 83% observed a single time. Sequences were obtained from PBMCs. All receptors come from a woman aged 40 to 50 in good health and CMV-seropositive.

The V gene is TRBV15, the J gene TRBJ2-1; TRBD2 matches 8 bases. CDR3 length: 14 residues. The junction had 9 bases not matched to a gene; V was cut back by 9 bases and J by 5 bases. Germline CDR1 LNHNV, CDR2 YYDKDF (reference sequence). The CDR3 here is CATRREGGHNEQFF. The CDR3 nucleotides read TGTGCCACGCGACGGGAGGGGGGTCACAATGAGCAGTTCTTC.

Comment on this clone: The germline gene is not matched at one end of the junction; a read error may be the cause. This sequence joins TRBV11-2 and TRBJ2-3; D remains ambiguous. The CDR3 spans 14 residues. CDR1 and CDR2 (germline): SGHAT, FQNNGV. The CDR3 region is CASGFLTSTDTQYF. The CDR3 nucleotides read TGTGCCAGCGGCTTTCTGACTAGCACAGATACGCAGTATTTT.